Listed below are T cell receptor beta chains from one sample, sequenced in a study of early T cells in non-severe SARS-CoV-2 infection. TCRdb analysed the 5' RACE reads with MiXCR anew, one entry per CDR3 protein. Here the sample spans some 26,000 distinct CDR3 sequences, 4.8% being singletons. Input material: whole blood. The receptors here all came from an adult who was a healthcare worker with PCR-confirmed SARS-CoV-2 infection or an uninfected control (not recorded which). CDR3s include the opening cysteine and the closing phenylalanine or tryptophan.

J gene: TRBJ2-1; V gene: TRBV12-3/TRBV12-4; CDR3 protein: CASSHLTSGIGNEQFF
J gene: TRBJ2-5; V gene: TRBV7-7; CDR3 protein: CASSLDGRAETQYF
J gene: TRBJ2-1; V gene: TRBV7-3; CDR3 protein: CASSYGGRAPNEQFF
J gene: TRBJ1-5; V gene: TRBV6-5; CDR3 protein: CASSLGGANQPQHF
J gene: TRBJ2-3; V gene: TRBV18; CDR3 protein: CASSPPTGRDTQYF
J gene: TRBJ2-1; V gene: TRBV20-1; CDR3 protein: CSAGGNNEQFF
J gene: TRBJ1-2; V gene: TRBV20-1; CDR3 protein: CSARNLDRSYGYTF
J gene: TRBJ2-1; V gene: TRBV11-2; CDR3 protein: CASSGTGLAGGEQFF
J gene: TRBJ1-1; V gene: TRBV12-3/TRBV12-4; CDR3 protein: CASSSQGMNTEAFF
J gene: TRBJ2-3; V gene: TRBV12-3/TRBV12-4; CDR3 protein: CASSHRRRASTDTQYF
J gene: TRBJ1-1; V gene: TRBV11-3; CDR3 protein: CAVSAPEQAVNPEAFF
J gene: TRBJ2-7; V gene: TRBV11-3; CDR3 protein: CASSFNGQSNEQYF
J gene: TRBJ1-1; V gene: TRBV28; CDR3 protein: CASGELSGTEAFF
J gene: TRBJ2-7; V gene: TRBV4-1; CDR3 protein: CASSQGPIATNSYEQYF
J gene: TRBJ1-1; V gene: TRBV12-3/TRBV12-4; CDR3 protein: CASSPRTGWNTEAFF
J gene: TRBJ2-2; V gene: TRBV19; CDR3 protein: CASSLSQRNTGELFF
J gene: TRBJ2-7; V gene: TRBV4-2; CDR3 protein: CASSQVIRGHTYEQYF
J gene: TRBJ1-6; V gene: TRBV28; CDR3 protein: CASSLQGAINSPLHF
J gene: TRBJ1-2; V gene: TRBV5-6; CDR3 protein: CASSLWHSTYGYTF
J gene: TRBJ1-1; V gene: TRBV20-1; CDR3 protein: CSAVMNTEAFF
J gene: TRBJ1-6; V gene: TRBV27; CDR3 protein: CASSSRTGGYNSPLHF
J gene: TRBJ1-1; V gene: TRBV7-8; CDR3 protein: CASSLGIVRAEAFF
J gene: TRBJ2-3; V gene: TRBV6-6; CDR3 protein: CASSLAGTSTDTQYF
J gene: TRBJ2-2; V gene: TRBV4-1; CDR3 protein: CASSRSSPGQNTGELFF
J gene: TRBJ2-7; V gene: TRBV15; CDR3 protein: CATSWTESYEQYF
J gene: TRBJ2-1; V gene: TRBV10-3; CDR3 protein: CAISESDSTRNEQFF
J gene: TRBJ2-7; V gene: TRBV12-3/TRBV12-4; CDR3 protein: CASSSRGYGLEQYF
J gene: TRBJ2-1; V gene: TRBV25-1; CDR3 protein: CASSEWSGGQNEQFF
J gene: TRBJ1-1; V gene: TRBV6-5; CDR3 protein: CASSYSIGEAFF
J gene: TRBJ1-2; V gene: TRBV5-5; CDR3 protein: CASSQGANYGYTF
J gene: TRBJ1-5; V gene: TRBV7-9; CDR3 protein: CASSPPGEPQHF
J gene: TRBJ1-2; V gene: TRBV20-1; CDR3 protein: CSARDGQRYGYTF
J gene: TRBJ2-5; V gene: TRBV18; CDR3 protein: CASSPATGRQETQYF
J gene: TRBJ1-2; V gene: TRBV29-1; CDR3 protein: CSVEDHGLRGGYGYTF
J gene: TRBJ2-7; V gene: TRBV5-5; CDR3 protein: CASSFVQGSYEQYF
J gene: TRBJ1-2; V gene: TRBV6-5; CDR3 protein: CASSYSIRGIYGYTF
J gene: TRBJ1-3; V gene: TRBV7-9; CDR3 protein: CASSAGTGENTIYF
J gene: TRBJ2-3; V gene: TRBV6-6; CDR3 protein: CASSYSTRTAQDTQYF
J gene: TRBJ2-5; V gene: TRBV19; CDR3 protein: CASSMNAGTQYF
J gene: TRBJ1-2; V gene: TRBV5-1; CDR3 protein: CASSQDGPGYGYTF
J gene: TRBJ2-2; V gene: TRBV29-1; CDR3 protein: CSVEDRAGPILTGELFF
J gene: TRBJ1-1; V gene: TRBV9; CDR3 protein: CASSVVRGLIEAFF
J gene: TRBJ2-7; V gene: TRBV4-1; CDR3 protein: CASSQRVPGQGNGEQYF
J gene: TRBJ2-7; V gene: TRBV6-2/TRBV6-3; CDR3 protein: CASSGLAGGEQYF
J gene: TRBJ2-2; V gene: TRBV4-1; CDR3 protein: CASGGGASYDTGELFF
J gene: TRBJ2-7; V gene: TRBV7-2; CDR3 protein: CASSYLGGHLSYEQYF
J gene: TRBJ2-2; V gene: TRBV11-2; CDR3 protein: CASSQFGRTGELFF
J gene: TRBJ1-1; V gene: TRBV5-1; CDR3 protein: CASSLQGSGMNTEAFF
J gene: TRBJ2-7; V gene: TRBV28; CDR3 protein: CASSLHRVDSYEQYF
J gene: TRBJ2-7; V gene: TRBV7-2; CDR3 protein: CASSLKGLNYEQYF
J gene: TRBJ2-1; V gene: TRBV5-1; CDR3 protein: CASSLEGLRDEQFF
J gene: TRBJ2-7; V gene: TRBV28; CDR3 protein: CASSKGFPVNEQYF
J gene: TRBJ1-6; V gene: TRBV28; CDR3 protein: CASSFSQGARSSPLHF
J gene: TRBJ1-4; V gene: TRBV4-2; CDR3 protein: CASSQDQNRGGATNEKLFF
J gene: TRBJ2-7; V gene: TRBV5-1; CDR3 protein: CASSYGGSIYEQYF
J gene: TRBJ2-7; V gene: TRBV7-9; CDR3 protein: CASSFSYEQYF
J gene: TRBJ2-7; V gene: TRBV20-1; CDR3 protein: CSARGRGSSYEQYF